A single sample is the source of the 6 T cell receptor beta chains below, sequenced in a study of cytotoxic CD8 clonotypes in ibrutinib-treated CLL. Only in-frame clones appear in the TCRdb table, and some are missing; sequencing was by immunoSEQ multiplex PCR. Of some 140,000 clones in the sample, approximately 90% were seen once. The sample in question was PBMCs, obtained after 12 months of ibrutinib treatment. The receptor source for this set is a human donor with chronic lymphocytic leukemia.

CDR3 nucleotide sequence: TGTGCCTCCGAGGGGACTGGGAATCAGCCCCAGCATTTT. This sequence encodes CASEGTGNQPQHF. This chain connects TRBV2 to TRBJ1-5, with D possibly TRBD1 on 5 matching bases. The V gene lost 11 bases and the J gene lost 4 bases, with 15 bases spanning the gap. Germline V gene data show CDR1 as SNHLY and CDR2 as FYNNEI. This CDR3 has 13 residues. Full variable domain (missing parts from reference TRBV2 and TRBJ1-5): EPEVTQTPSHQVTQMGQEVILRCVPISNHLYFYWYRQILGQKVEFLVSFYNNEISEKSEIFDDQFSVERPDGSNFTLKIRSTKLEDSAMYFCASEGTGNQPQHFGDGTRLSIL.

This chain links TRBV28 with TRBJ1-5; no clear D. Germline loops: CDR1 MDHEN, CDR2 SYDVKM. The CDR3 consists of 14 residues. V was clipped by 7 bases and J by 8 bases, with 18 bases between them. The chain's CDR3 is CASTLRTSVKPQHF. CDR3 DNA sequence: TGTGCCAGCACCCTGCGGACTAGTGTGAAGCCCCAGCATTTT.

The chain links TRBV7-9 to TRBJ1-1; D uncertain. CDR3 length: 13 amino acids. Germline CDR1 SEHNR, CDR2 FQNEAQ (reference sequence). V was clipped by 8 bases and J by 0 bases, with 10 bases between them. This CDR3 reads CASLEAMNTEAFF. The CDR3 nucleotides read TGTGCCAGCCTTGAGGCCATGAACACTGAAGCTTTCTTT.

This chain links TRBV2 with TRBJ2-3; a weak D match, TRBD2 (5 bases). The CDR3 length is 15 residues. The ends were cut back, 10 bases at V and 5 bases at J, with 22 bases in the middle. CDR1 is SNHLY and CDR2 is FYNNEI in the germline V gene. CDR3 in amino acids: CATQHDSVTRDTQYF. The CDR3 DNA follows: TGTGCCACCCAGCATGATAGCGTCACCCGAGATACGCAGTATTTT.

The chain's CDR3 is CASAQGYRRLEQYF. CDR3 bases: TGTGCCAGCGCCCAAGGCTATAGACGACTCGAGCAGTACTTC. The V gene is TRBV27, the J gene TRBJ2-7; D unresolved. Deletions cut 8 bases from V and 6 bases from J, with 20 bases between. Germline V lookup: CDR1 MNHEY, CDR2 SMNVEV (reference sequence). The CDR3 consists of 14 residues.

The chain employs TRBV2 and TRBJ2-3; maybe TRBD1 (6 bases). The CDR3 has 18 residues. Between the trimmed V and J ends, which lost 1 base and 1 base, there was a span of 18 bases. CDR1 and CDR2 from the germline V gene are SNHLY and FYNNEI. The CDR3 nucleotides read TGTGCCAGCAGTGAAGACTTAGGGGGAATACCAGGCACAGATACGCAGTATTTT. It specifies CASSEDLGGIPGTDTQYF.